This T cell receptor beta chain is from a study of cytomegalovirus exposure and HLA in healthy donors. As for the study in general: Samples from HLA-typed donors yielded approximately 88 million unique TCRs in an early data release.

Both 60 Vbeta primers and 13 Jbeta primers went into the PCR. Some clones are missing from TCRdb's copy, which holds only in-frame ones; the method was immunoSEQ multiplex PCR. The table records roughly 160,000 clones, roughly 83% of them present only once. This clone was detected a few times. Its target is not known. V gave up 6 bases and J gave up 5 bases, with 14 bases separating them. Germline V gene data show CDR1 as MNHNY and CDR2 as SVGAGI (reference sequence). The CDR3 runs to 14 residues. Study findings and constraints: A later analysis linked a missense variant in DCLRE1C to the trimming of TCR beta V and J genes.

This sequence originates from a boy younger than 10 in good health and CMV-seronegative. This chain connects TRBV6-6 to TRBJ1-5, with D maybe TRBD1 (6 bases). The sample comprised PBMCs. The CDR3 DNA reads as TGTGCCAGCAGACAGGGATTGGGCGATCAGCCCCAGCATTTT. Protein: CASRQGLGDQPQHF.